The clone carrying this T cell receptor (beta chain) has only a few counts. MiXCR was run by TCRdb on the 5' RACE reads, yielding one entry per CDR3 protein. The sample consists of around 350,000 distinct CDR3 sequences, more than 5.5% of them appearing once. The data belong to a study of T cells after yellow fever vaccination. Study summary: Fractions with few cells were prepared using SMART-Seq v4 Ultra Low Input.

Germline CDR1 SGHNT, CDR2 YYREEE (reference sequence). This CDR3 region has 15 residues. After removal of 4 bases from V and 6 bases from J, the junction contained 9 bases not matched to a gene. This receptor was identified in a young man who received the YFV17D yellow fever vaccine. The starting material was PBMCs, obtained 5 days after the yellow fever booster vaccination. The chain has TRBV5-4 and TRBJ1-5, with 8 bases that match TRBD1. The CDR3 is CASSRGTGDGQPQHF. The CDR3 nucleotides are TGTGCCAGCAGCCGCGGGACAGGAGATGGTCAGCCCCAGCATTTT.